Sequencing of this T cell receptor (beta chain) was carried out in a study of blood T cell repertoires in COVID-19. This table comes from immunoSEQ multiplex PCR, and its TCRdb copy is limited to in-frame clones, with some not included. The sample has 25,000 to 40,000 clones, around 86% seen once. Germline V gene data show CDR1 as SGHAT and CDR2 as FQDESV (reference sequence). The V and J ends lost 5 bases and 4 bases respectively, with 18 bases between them. This CDR3 is built from 15 residues. Sequenced material: peripheral blood. This chain links TRBV11-1 with TRBJ2-7, with D possibly matching TRBD1 (7 bases). The source is a man between 60 and 75 years old with active COVID-19. DNA for the CDR3: TGTGCCAGCAGCCCGCTGGGGGGACAGAAGTACGAGCAGTACTTC. Its protein product is CASSPLGGQKYEQYF.